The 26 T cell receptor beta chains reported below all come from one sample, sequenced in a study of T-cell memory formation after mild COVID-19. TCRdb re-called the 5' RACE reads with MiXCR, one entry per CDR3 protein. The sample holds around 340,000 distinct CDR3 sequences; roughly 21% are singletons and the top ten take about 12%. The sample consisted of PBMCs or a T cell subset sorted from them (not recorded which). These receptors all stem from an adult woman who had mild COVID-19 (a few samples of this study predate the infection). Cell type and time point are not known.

In DNA, the CDR3 is TGTGCCTGGAGACGGCGGGGATCCTACAATGAGCAGTTCTTC. Translating it yields CAWRRRGSYNEQFF. J is TRBJ2-1 and V is TRBV30; perhaps TRBD2 as D (6 bases). Looked up from germline, CDR1 is GTSNPN and CDR2 is SVGIG (reference sequence). V was clipped by 3 bases and J by 1 base, with 10 bases between them. This CDR3 has 14 amino acids.

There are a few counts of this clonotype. In nucleotides, the CDR3 is TGTGCCAGCAGTGATCGGGTCGGGGAGCTGTTTTTT. Translation: CASSDRVGELFF. The J gene is TRBJ2-2, the V gene TRBV6-1, with D unclear. Germline V CDR1 and CDR2: MNHNS, SASEGT. Trimming took 3 bases from V and 7 from J, leaving 6 bases between them. The CDR3 consists of 12 residues.

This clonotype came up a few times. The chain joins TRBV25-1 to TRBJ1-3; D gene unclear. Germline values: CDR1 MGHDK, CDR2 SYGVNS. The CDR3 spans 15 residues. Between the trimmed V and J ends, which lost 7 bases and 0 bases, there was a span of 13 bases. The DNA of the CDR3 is TGTGCCAGCACGACGGGAGGAGGCTCTGGAAACACCATATATTTT. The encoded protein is CASTTGGGSGNTIYF.

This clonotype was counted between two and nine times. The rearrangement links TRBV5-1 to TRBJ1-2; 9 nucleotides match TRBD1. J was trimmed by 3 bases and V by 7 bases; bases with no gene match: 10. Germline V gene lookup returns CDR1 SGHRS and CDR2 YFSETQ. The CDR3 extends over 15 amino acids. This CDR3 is CASRAAGQGHYGYTF. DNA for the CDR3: TGCGCCAGCCGGGCTGCGGGACAGGGCCACTATGGCTACACCTTC. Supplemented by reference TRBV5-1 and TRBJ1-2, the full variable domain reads KAGVTQTPRYLIKTRGQQVTLSCSPISGHRSVSWYQQTPGQGLQFLFEYFSETQRNKGNFPGRFSGRQFSNSRSEMNVSTLELGDSALYLCASRAAGQGHYGYTFGSGTRLTVV.

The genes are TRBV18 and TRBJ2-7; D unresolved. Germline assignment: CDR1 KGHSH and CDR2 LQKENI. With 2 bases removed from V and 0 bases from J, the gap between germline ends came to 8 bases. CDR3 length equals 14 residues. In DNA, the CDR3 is TGTGCCAGCTCACCAACGCCCAGCTCCTACGAGCAGTACTTC. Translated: CASSPTPSSYEQYF.

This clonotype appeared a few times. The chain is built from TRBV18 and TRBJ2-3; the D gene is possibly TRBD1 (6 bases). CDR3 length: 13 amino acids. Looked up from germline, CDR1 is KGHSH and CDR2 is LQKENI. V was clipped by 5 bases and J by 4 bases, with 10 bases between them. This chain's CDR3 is CASSSKGADTQYF. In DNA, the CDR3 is TGTGCCAGCTCATCGAAGGGGGCAGATACGCAGTATTTT. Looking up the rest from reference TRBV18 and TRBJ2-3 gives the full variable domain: NAGVMQNPRHLVRRRGQEARLRCSPMKGHSHVYWYRQLPEEGLKFMVYLQKENIIDESGMPKERFSAEFPKEGPSILRIQQVVRGDSAAYFCASSSKGADTQYFGPGTRLTVL.

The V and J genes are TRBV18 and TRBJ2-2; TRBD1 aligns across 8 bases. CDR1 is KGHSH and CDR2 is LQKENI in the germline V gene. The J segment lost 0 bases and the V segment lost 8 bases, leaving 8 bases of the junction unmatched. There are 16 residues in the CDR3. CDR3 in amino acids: CASRDRGTSNTGELFF. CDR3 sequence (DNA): TGTGCCAGCCGTGACAGGGGCACGTCGAACACCGGGGAGCTGTTTTTT.

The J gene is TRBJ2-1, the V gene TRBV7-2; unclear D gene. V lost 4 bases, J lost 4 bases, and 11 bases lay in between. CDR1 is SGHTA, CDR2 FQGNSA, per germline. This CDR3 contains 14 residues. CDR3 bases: TGTGCCAGCAGCTCCCTGGGGTGGTACAATGAGCAGTTCTTC. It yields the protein CASSSLGWYNEQFF.

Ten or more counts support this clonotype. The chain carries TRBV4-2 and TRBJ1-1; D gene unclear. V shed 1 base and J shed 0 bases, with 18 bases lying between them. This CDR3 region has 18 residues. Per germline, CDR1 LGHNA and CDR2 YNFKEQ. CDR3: CASSQGRVGPLMNTEAFF. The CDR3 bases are TGTGCCAGCAGCCAAGGGAGGGTTGGACCTCTCATGAACACTGAAGCTTTCTTT.

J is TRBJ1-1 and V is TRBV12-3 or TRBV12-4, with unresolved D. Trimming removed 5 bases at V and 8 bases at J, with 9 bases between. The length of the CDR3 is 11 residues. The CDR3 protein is CASSLIKEAFF. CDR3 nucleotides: TGTGCCAGCAGTCTAATCAAGGAAGCTTTCTTT.

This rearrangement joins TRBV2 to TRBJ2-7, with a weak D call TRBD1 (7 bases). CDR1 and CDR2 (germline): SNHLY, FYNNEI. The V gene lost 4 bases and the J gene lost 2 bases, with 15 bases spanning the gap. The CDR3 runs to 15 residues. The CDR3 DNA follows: TGTGCCAGCAGTGTGGGGGGACAGCTCCCCTACGAGCAGTACTTC. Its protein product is CASSVGGQLPYEQYF. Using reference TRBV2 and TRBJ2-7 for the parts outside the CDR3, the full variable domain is EPEVTQTPSHQVTQMGQEVILRCVPISNHLYFYWYRQILGQKVEFLVSFYNNEISEKSEIFDDQFSVERPDGSNFTLKIRSTKLEDSAMYFCASSVGGQLPYEQYFGPGTRLTVT.

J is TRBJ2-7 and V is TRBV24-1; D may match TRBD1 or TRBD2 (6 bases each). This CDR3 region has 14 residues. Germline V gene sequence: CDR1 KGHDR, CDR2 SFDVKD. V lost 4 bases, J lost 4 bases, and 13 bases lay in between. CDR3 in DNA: TGTGCCACCAGTGACCCGGGGGCGGGTTACGAGCAGTACTTC. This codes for CATSDPGAGYEQYF.

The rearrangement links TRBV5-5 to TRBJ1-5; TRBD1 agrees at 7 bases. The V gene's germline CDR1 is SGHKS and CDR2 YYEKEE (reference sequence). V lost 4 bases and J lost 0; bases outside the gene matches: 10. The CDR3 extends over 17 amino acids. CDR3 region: CASSPASGGVSNQPQHF. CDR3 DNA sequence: TGTGCCAGCAGCCCTGCCTCAGGGGGGGTTAGCAATCAGCCCCAGCATTTT.

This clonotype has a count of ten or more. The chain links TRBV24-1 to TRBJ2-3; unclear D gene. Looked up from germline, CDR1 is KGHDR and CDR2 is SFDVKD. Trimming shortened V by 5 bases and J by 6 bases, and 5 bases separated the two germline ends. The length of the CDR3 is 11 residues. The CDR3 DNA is TGTGCCACCAGTGTTAAGGATACGCAGTATTTT. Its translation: CATSVKDTQYF.

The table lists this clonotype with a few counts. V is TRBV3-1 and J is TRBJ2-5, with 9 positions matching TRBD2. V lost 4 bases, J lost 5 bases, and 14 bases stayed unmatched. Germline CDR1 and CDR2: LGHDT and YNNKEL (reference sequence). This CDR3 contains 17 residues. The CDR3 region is CASSPARREGDRETQYF. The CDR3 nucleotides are TGTGCCAGCAGCCCAGCCCGGCGGGAGGGGGATAGGGAGACCCAGTACTTC.

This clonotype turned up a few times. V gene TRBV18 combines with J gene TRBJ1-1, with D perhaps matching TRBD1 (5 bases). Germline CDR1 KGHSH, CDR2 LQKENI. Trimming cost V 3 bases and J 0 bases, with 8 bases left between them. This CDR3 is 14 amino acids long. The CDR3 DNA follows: TGTGCCAGCTCACCCCGGGACCTGAACACTGAAGCTTTCTTT. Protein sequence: CASSPRDLNTEAFF.

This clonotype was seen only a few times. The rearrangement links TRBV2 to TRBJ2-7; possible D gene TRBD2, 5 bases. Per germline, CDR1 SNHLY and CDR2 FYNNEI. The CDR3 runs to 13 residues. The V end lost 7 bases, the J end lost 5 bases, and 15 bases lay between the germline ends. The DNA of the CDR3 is TGTGCCAGCACCAGAACTAGATCTAACGAGCAGTACTTC. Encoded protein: CASTRTRSNEQYF.

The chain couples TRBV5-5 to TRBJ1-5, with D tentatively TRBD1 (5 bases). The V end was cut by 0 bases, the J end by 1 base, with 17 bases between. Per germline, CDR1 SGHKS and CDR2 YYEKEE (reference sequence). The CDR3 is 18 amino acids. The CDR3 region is CASSLEGRRTKSNQPQHF. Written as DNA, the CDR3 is TGTGCCAGCAGCTTGGAGGGACGGCGGACGAAGAGCAATCAGCCCCAGCATTTT.

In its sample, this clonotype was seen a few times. This CDR3 is CASSLGGLPNYGYTF. The CDR3 DNA follows: TGTGCCAGCAGTTTAGGGGGGTTGCCTAACTATGGCTACACCTTC. V and J are TRBV12-3 or TRBV12-4 and TRBJ1-2, with a weak D call TRBD1 (5 bases). Deletions cut 1 base from V and 0 bases from J, with 9 bases between. CDR3 length: 15 residues.

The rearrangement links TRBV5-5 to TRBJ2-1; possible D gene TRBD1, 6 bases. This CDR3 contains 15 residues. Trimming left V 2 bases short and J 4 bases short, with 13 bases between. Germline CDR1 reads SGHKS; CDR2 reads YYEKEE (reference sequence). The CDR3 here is CASSFSPGEYNEQFF. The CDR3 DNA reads TGTGCCAGCAGCTTCTCCCCAGGGGAATACAATGAGCAGTTCTTC.

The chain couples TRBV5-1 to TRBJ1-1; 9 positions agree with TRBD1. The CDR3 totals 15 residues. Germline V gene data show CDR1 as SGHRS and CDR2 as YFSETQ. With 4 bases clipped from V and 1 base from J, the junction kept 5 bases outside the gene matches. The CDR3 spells CASSPGTGTNTEAFF. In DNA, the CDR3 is TGCGCCAGCAGCCCAGGGACAGGGACGAACACTGAAGCTTTCTTT.

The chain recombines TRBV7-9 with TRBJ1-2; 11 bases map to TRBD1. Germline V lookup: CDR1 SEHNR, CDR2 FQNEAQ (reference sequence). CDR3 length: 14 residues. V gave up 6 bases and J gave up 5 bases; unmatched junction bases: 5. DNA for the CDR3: TGTGCCAGCAGAGCCGGGACAGGGGGGTATGGCTACACCTTC. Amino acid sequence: CASRAGTGGYGYTF.

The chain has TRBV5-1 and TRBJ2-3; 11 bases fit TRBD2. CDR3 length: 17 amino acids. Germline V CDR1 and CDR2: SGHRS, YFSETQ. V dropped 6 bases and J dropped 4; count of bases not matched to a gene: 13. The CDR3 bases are TGCGCCAGCACCAATGGGGCTAGCGGGGGGACTTCAGATACGCAGTATTTT. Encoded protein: CASTNGASGGTSDTQYF.

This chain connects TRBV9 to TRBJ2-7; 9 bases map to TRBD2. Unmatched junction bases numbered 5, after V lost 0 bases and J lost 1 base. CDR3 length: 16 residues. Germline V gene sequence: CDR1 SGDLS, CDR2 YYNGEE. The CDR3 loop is CASSVGGSGGSYEQYF. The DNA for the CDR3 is TGTGCCAGCAGCGTAGGGGGTAGCGGGGGATCCTACGAGCAGTACTTC.

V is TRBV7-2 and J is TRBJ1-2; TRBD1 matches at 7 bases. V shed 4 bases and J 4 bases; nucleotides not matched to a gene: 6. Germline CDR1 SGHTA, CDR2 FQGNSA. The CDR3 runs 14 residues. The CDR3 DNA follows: TGTGCCAGCAGCTCTCCAGGGGGGGTCTATGGCTACACCTTC. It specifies CASSSPGGVYGYTF.

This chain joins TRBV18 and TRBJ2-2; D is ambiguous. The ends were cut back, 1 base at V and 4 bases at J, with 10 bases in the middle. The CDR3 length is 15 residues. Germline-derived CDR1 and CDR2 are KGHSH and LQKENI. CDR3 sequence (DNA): TGTGCCAGCTCACCACTACCCTCGGGCACCGGGGAGCTGTTTTTT. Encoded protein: CASSPLPSGTGELFF.